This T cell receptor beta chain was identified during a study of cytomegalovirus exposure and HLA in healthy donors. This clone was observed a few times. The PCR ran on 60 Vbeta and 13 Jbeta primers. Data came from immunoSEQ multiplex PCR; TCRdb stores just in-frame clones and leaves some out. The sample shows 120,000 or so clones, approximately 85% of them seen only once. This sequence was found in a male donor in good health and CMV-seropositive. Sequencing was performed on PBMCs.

In nucleotides, the CDR3 is TGTGCCAGTAGTATAGACAAGGGAGGGTGGAATGAGCAGTTCTTC. Translated: CASSIDKGGWNEQFF. This rearrangement joins TRBV19 to TRBJ2-1; TRBD2 matches 7 bases. The CDR3 covers 15 residues. V lost 0 bases and J lost 7; bases outside the gene matches: 6. Germline V gene lookup returns CDR1 LNHDA and CDR2 SQIVND (reference sequence). Using reference TRBV19 and TRBJ2-1 for the parts outside the CDR3, the full variable domain is DGGITQSPKYLFRKEGQNVTLSCEQNLNHDAMYWYRQDPGQGLRLIYYSQIVNDFQKGDIAEGYSVSREKKESFPLTVTSAQKNPTAFYLCASSIDKGGWNEQFFGPGTRLTVL.